One sample yielded the 3 T cell receptor beta chains listed below, sequenced in a study of shared clonotypes between healthy human individuals. Clones were read by immunoSEQ multiplex PCR, and TCRdb kept only the in-frame ones, dropping some. The sample records 2.5 million or so clones, around 90% being singletons. The specimen was naive CD4+ T cells sorted from blood. The subset was: CD45RA+ positively selected. All receptors derive from a young man in good health.

The genes are TRBV5-4 and TRBJ2-3; D is unclear. CDR3 length: 15 amino acids. The germline gives CDR1 SGHNT, CDR2 YYREEE (reference sequence). V was shortened by 9 bases and J by 1 base, with 18 bases between the two germline ends. The CDR3 here is CATSGPPMGTDTQYF. The CDR3 coding sequence is TGTGCCACCTCCGGGCCGCCAATGGGCACAGATACGCAGTATTTT.

V gene TRBV5-6 combines with J gene TRBJ2-3; 13 nucleotides line up with TRBD2. Germline V gene lookup returns CDR1 SGHDT and CDR2 YYEEEE. V shed 4 bases and J 2 bases; nucleotides not matched to a gene: 4. The CDR3 has 16 amino acids. CDR3: CASSPGLAGATDTQYF. The CDR3, as DNA: TGTGCCAGCAGCCCAGGACTAGCGGGGGCCACAGATACGCAGTATTTT.

The J gene is TRBJ2-4, the V gene TRBV7-2; 11 nucleotides line up with TRBD1. Germline CDR1 reads SGHTA; CDR2 reads FQGNSA. This CDR3 spans 15 amino acids. The junction had 5 bases not matched to a gene; V was cut back by 1 base and J by 9 bases. Written as DNA, the CDR3 is TGTGCCAGCAGCTTAGTTGGGACAGGGGGAATCATTCAGTACTTC. Its protein product is CASSLVGTGGIIQYF.